The T cell receptor (beta chain) described here comes from a study of T-cell reconstitution after alpha-beta-depleted transplantation in children (dated by TCRdb to about 2016). About the full investigation: Using TCR repertoire profiling, the study followed T-cell immune reconstitution in a quantitative way in children after TCRalphabeta/CD19-depleted allogeneic hematopoietic cell transplantation. What the work shows at the level of the full study, not this receptor alone: Over subsequent months, a decline in hyperexpanded clone frequencies was noted, and after one year, T-cell counts and TCRbeta diversity were mostly ascribed to newly produced T cells. In some patients, high TCRbeta diversity at day 60 was attributed to recipient T cells and intrathymic progenitors that had survived conditioning. About two months after transplant, the apparently early recovery of alphabetaT-cell counts reportedly depended on just several hundred clones that had expanded rapidly and came from non-depleted graft cells.

The library was obtained by PCR. These reads were obtained on an Illumina HiSeq 2500. To normalize quantification of the TCRbeta repertoire, the TCR libraries were built with molecular barcoding that relied on unique molecular identifiers. TCRdb trimmed public reads at Q25 via fastp, called clones via MiXCR and kept in-frame beta chains. Every distinct CDR3 protein forms one entry, paired with its most common genes and DNA. The sample table lists 610,000 or so distinct CDR3 sequences, 25% to 30% of them with a count of one. Just over 35% of the sample is in the top ten clones. CDR1 and CDR2 are drawn from the germline V gene: MNHNS, SASEGT. V is reduced by 6 bases and J by 2 bases, leaving a spacing of 17 bases between them. From cysteine to phenylalanine, the CDR3 is 16 amino acids long. The entry retains the CDR3 DNA only, 48 bases that are in frame from base 1. The treatment or condition label for this specimen denotes: allogeneic hematopoietic cell transplantation with graft depleted of TCRalphabeta T cells and CD19 B cells. TCRalphabeta/CD19-depleted allogeneic hematopoietic cell grafts were given to the transplant recipients, all of whom were children.

As for this clonotype: Its antigen is unknown. No clone much larger than this one lies a single base away; base qualities are absent.

The sample consisted of PBMCs, taken before TCRalphabeta/CD19-depleted stem cell transplant. The chain links TRBV6-1 with TRBJ2-1; the D call is tentative, TRBD1 or TRBD2, as each matches 6 bases. This clonotype originated in a boy younger than two with Wiskott-Aldrich syndrome, due to receive a stem cell transplant. The CDR3 protein: CASRLGRRGAYNEQFF. The DNA is TGTGCCAGCAGACTGGGCCGTAGGGGGGCCTACAATGAGCAGTTCTTC.